The rows below give T cell receptor beta chains drawn from one sample of a study of T cell responses to AZD1222 COVID-19 vaccine. TCRdb's copy holds only in-frame clones and misses some; the assay was immunoSEQ multiplex PCR. The sample has 90,000 to 100,000 clones; around 85% are singletons. The specimen comprised peripheral blood, sampled 28 days after the second AZD1222 dose. The source of these receptors is an adult who received the AZD1222 COVID-19 vaccine. CDR3s include the opening cysteine and the closing phenylalanine or tryptophan. A D gene is named only where the DNA matches it firmly. Part of the rows lack a size; the others show once, few, many or a class for expanded clones.

D gene	clone size	V gene	J gene	CDR3 DNA	CDR3 protein
TRBD2	NA	TRBV7-2	TRBJ2-5	TGTGCCAGCACGCGGGGGGGTTACCTTCCTCAAGAGACCCAGTACTTC	CASTRGGYLPQETQYF
TRBD2	NA	TRBV5-1	TRBJ2-3	TGCGCCAGCAGCCGGAGCGGGGGATACACAGATACGCAGTATTTT	CASSRSGGYTDTQYF
NA	NA	TRBV5-1	TRBJ1-2	TGCGCCAGCAGCTTGGACAGGGAGTTTGGCTACACCTTC	CASSLDREFGYTF
TRBD2	NA	TRBV11-2	TRBJ2-2	TGTGCCAGCAGCTTTCTCCGCGGGGGGGCGGGCACCGGGGAGCTGTTTTTT	CASSFLRGGAGTGELFF
NA	NA	TRBV6-6	TRBJ2-6	TGTGCCAGCAGTTTTTCGAGCTCTGGGGCCAACGTCCTGACTTTC	CASSFSSSGANVLTF
NA	once	TRBV9	TRBJ1-3	TGTGCCAGCAGCGTAGACGGAGGGGCGTACTCTGGAAACACCATATATTTT	CASSVDGGAYSGNTIYF
NA	few	TRBV7-9	TRBJ1-1	TGTGCCAGCAGCTCTCCAGGGACCACTGAAGCTTTCTTT	CASSSPGTTEAFF
NA	NA	TRBV4-3	TRBJ2-7	TGCGCCAGCAGCCAAGGGAGGGACAATCGGGAGCAGTACTTC	CASSQGRDNREQYF
NA	once	TRBV9	TRBJ1-6	TGTGCCAGCAGCGTAGAGGGGGGAAGGGGTTCACCCCTCCACTTT	CASSVEGGRGSPLHF
NA	NA	TRBV7-9	TRBJ1-2	TGTGCCAGCAGCTTGGCAAGAGCCTATGGCTACACCTTC	CASSLARAYGYTF